Shown below are 26 T cell receptor beta chains from a single sample sequenced in a study of cytomegalovirus exposure and HLA in healthy donors. PCR employed 60 Vbeta and 13 Jbeta primers. The assay was immunoSEQ multiplex PCR, and TCRdb's table has in-frame clones only and misses some. The sample includes 130,000 or so clones, roughly three quarters seen only once; the top ten take 0.94%. Source material: PBMCs. Receptor source: a woman in her sixties or seventies in good health and CMV-seronegative.

This sequence joins TRBV25-1 and TRBJ2-7; TRBD2 might be the D (6 bases). Germline lookup yields CDR1 MGHDK and CDR2 SYGVNS. Trimming took off 4 bases at V and 9 bases at J, with 16 bases between the two ends. CDR3 length equals 13 residues. CDR3 in amino acids: CASSVPGDRGQYF. CDR3 coding DNA: TGTGCCAGCAGTGTTCCGGGAGATCGAGGGCAGTACTTC.

The rearrangement links TRBV5-4 to TRBJ2-3; 10 nucleotides line up with TRBD1. V lost 4 bases and J lost 3; bases outside the gene matches: 2. There are 14 residues in the CDR3. Germline V gene data show CDR1 as SGHNT and CDR2 as YYREEE (reference sequence). CDR3 protein: CASSRDRGTDTQYF. DNA of the CDR3: TGTGCCAGCAGCCGGGACAGGGGAACAGATACGCAGTATTTT.

The chain uses TRBV5-8 and TRBJ2-2, with D perhaps matching TRBD1 (5 bases). CDR1 and CDR2 from the germline V gene are SGHTS and YDEGEE. CDR3 size: 15 residues. The germline V and J ends were trimmed by 2 bases and 1 base, with 9 bases remaining between them. For the CDR3, the DNA is TGTGCCAGCAGCTTTGGGGCAAGGAACACCGGGGAGCTGTTTTTT. It translates to CASSFGARNTGELFF.

The chain is built from TRBV6-4 and TRBJ1-2; D not resolved. Germline assignment: CDR1 MRHNA and CDR2 SNTAGT. This CDR3 region has 15 residues. Trimming took 5 bases from V and 5 from J, leaving 18 bases between them. DNA for the CDR3: TGTGCCAGCAGTCCCACCCATGAGAGCTCTTATGGCTACACCTTC. Amino acid sequence: CASSPTHESSYGYTF.

Only one count was recorded for this clone. The CDR3 sequence: CASSPRTGVIEKLFF. The CDR3, as DNA: TGCGCCAGCAGCCCCCGGACAGGGGTAATTGAAAAACTGTTTTTT. The rearrangement joins TRBV5-1 to TRBJ1-4; 9 bases map to TRBD1. Per germline, CDR1 SGHRS and CDR2 YFSETQ. The CDR3 consists of 15 residues. J was trimmed by 7 bases and V by 4 bases; bases with no gene match: 8.

The chain links TRBV28 to TRBJ2-1; TRBD2 agrees at 9 bases. This CDR3 spans 14 amino acids. CDR1 is MDHEN, CDR2 SYDVKM, per germline. The CDR3 region is CAYSAGGPGNEQFF. The CDR3 DNA is TGTGCATACTCGGCGGGAGGGCCCGGCAATGAGCAGTTCTTC. Supplemented by reference TRBV28 and TRBJ2-1, the full variable domain reads DVKVTQSSRYLVKRTGEKVFLECVQDMDHENMFWYRQDPGLGLRLIYFSYDVKMKEKGDIPEGYSVSREKKERFSLILESASTNQTSMYLCAYSAGGPGNEQFFGPGTRLTVL.

This chain joins TRBV7-2 and TRBJ2-1, with 8 nucleotides matching TRBD2. Trimming took 6 bases from V and 2 from J; bases not matched to a gene: 9. The CDR3 sequence is 16 residues long. In germline, CDR1 is SGHTA, CDR2 FQGNSA. The CDR3 nucleotides read TGTGCCAGCAGGACTTACGGGAGGGACCCCTACAATGAGCAGTTCTTC. Protein sequence: CASRTYGRDPYNEQFF.

The chain uses TRBV19 and TRBJ2-7, with 11 bases that match TRBD1. With V trimmed by 5 bases and J by 7 bases, 10 bases remained unmatched. Germline V gene lookup returns CDR1 LNHDA and CDR2 SQIVND (reference sequence). The length of the CDR3 is 15 residues. CDR3: CASSSRTGGLREQYF. The DNA for the CDR3 is TGTGCCAGTAGTTCCCGGACAGGGGGCCTTCGGGAGCAGTACTTC.

This clone was detected only once. At one end the junction does not follow the germline gene, possibly because of a read error. The chain has TRBV7-3 and TRBJ2-1; 9 nucleotides line up with TRBD2. This CDR3 is built from 16 residues. Germline CDR1 is SGHTA and CDR2 is FQGTGA. CDR3 loop: CASSLTGTSPYNEQFF. Here the CDR3 DNA reads TGTGCCAGCAGCCTAACCGGGACTAGCCCTTACAATGAGCAGTTCTTC.

Here the CDR3 reads CASSIGQGDWSGQYF. In DNA, the CDR3 is TGTGCCAGTAGTATAGGACAGGGAGACTGGTCGGGGCAGTACTTC. V usage is TRBV19 and J usage is TRBJ2-4; 7 positions match TRBD1. The CDR3 length is 15 residues. The J segment lost 13 bases and the V segment lost 1 base, leaving 13 bases of the junction unmatched. The germline V gene encodes CDR1 LNHDA and CDR2 SQIVND (reference sequence).

V usage is TRBV4-2 and J usage is TRBJ1-5, with D hard to call. The CDR3 covers 15 residues. Looked up from germline, CDR1 is LGHNA and CDR2 is YNFKEQ. The V end was cut by 1 base, the J end by 0 bases, with 7 bases between. This CDR3 is CASSQVADSNQPQHF. The CDR3 nucleotides are TGTGCCAGCAGCCAAGTAGCCGATAGCAATCAGCCCCAGCATTTT.

The rearrangement uses TRBV18 and TRBJ2-2, with TRBD1 identical over 7 bases. The CDR3 consists of 17 residues. J gave up 3 bases and V 3 bases, and 10 bases lay outside the gene matches. The V gene's germline CDR1 is KGHSH and CDR2 LQKENI. This chain's CDR3 is CASSPGQVRRDTGELFF. The CDR3 DNA follows: TGTGCCAGCTCACCCGGACAGGTTCGCAGAGACACCGGGGAGCTGTTTTTT.

The chain employs TRBV7-8 and TRBJ1-2, with D perhaps matching TRBD1 (5 bases). This CDR3 is built from 13 residues. Between the trimmed V and J ends, which lost 3 bases and 4 bases, there was a span of 9 bases. Per the germline V gene, CDR1 is SGHVS and CDR2 is FQNEAQ. The CDR3 DNA reads as TGTGCCAGCAGCTTCCCCGACAGCTATGGCTACACCTTC. Translation: CASSFPDSYGYTF.

This clone has a single count. The chain employs TRBV2 and TRBJ1-3, with 7 bases that match TRBD1. J was trimmed by 4 bases and V by 8 bases; bases with no gene match: 14. The germline V gene has CDR1 SNHLY and CDR2 FYNNEI. This CDR3 is 16 amino acids long. CDR3 DNA sequence: TGTGCCAGCGAGTGGGACAGACCCACGGGAGGAAACACCATATATTTT. Protein product: CASEWDRPTGGNTIYF.

The chain carries TRBV5-6 and TRBJ2-7, with D tentatively TRBD1 (6 bases). With 7 bases removed from V and 2 bases from J, the gap between germline ends came to 13 bases. The germline gives CDR1 SGHDT, CDR2 YYEEEE. The CDR3 length is 13 residues. The CDR3 loop is CASHNRATYEQYF. For the CDR3, the DNA is TGTGCCAGCCATAACAGGGCAACCTACGAGCAGTACTTC.

The chain employs TRBV5-1 and TRBJ1-3, with 7 nucleotides matching TRBD1. V lost 0 bases to trimming and J lost 0 bases; unmatched junction nucleotides: 0. In germline, CDR1 is SGHRS, CDR2 YFSETQ. This CDR3 has 15 amino acids. CDR3 sequence reads: CASSLAGGSGNTIYF. The CDR3 DNA follows: TGCGCCAGCAGCTTGGCAGGGGGCTCTGGAAACACCATATATTTT.

J is TRBJ2-3 and V is TRBV7-7, with 8 bases that match TRBD1. The CDR3 contains 15 residues. Germline V gene data show CDR1 as SSHAT and CDR2 as FNYEAQ (reference sequence). With V trimmed by 8 bases and J by 2 bases, 9 bases remained unmatched. The CDR3 DNA sequence: TGTGCCAGCGGTACCGGACAGGGCCCCACAGATACGCAGTATTTT. Amino acids: CASGTGQGPTDTQYF.

The rearrangement links TRBV5-1 to TRBJ1-1; D call uncertain. The CDR3 loop spans 14 amino acids. Germline V lookup: CDR1 SGHRS, CDR2 YFSETQ. V lost 0 bases and J lost 1, with 7 bases in between. The CDR3 loop is CASSLVPGNTEAFF. Here the CDR3 DNA reads TGCGCCAGCAGCTTGGTCCCGGGGAACACTGAAGCTTTCTTT.

This rearrangement joins TRBV14 to TRBJ2-4; tentative D call: TRBD2 (5 bases). This CDR3 comprises 15 residues. Germline assignment: CDR1 SGHDN and CDR2 FVKESK. V shed 0 bases and J shed 9 bases, with 15 bases lying between them. The chain's CDR3 is CASSQEIGPRGIQYF. The DNA of the CDR3 is TGTGCCAGCAGCCAAGAGATTGGGCCCCGGGGCATTCAGTACTTC. The variable domain in full, with the rest retrieved from reference TRBV14 and TRBJ2-4, is EAGVTQFPSHSVIEKGQTVTLRCDPISGHDNLYWYRRVMGKEIKFLLHFVKESKQDESGMPNNRFLAERTGGTYSTLKVQPAELEDSGVYFCASSQEIGPRGIQYFGAGTRLSVL.

CDR3 region: CASSYTGANNSPLHF. CDR3 sequence (DNA): TGTGCCAGCAGTTACACGGGAGCGAATAATTCACCCCTCCACTTT. J is TRBJ1-6 and V is TRBV6-5; D not certain. Trimming cost V 2 bases and J 5 bases, with 10 bases left between them. Germline CDR1 MNHEY, CDR2 SVGAGI. This CDR3 is built from 15 residues.

The chain joins TRBV10-1 to TRBJ2-1, with TRBD2 as a possible D gene (6 bases). V was pared by 3 bases and J by 4 bases, with 16 bases between. Germline CDR1 reads WNHNN; CDR2 reads SYGVQD (reference sequence). CDR3 length: 16 amino acids. CDR3 nucleotide sequence: TGCGCCAGCAGTGACCCAAAAGCGGGTCGATACAATGAGCAGTTCTTC. Translation: CASSDPKAGRYNEQFF.

The rearrangement uses TRBV7-2 and TRBJ1-2, with D unresolved. Deletions cut 1 base from V and 4 bases from J, with 13 bases between. Germline V CDR1 and CDR2: SGHTA, FQGNSA. The CDR3 totals 15 residues. CDR3 coding DNA: TGTGCCAGCAGCTTAGTAGTACAGTCCCTCTATGGCTACACCTTC. It yields the protein CASSLVVQSLYGYTF.

V and J are TRBV28 and TRBJ1-4; possible D gene TRBD1, 6 bases. The V gene lost 4 bases and the J gene lost 0 bases, with 12 bases spanning the gap. CDR1 is MDHEN and CDR2 is SYDVKM in the germline V gene. This CDR3 has 16 amino acids. The DNA of the CDR3 is TGTGCCAGCAGTTCCTTTGAGGGGGCAACTAATGAAAAACTGTTTTTT. Translation gives CASSSFEGATNEKLFF.

The chain carries TRBV11-2 and TRBJ2-7; TRBD2 might be the D (7 bases). The germline gives CDR1 SGHAT, CDR2 FQNNGV. CDR3 length: 12 amino acids. V lost 6 bases to trimming and J lost 5 bases, with 11 bases between them. The CDR3 sequence is CASRAGAHEQYF. The CDR3 nucleotides are TGTGCCAGCAGGGCGGGGGCCCACGAGCAGTACTTC. Full variable domain (missing parts from reference TRBV11-2 and TRBJ2-7): EAGVAQSPRYKIIEKRQSVAFWCNPISGHATLYWYQQILGQGPKLLIQFQNNGVVDDSQLPKDRFSAERLKGVDSTLKIQPAKLEDSAVYLCASRAGAHEQYFGPGTRLTVT.

The V and J genes are TRBV7-9 and TRBJ2-2; TRBD2 matches 7 bases. J was trimmed by 4 bases and V by 3 bases; bases with no gene match: 11. Germline CDR1 reads SEHNR; CDR2 reads FQNEAQ (reference sequence). The CDR3 contains 17 residues. The CDR3 here is CASSFYWGSGATGELFF. The CDR3, as DNA: TGTGCCAGCAGCTTTTATTGGGGGAGCGGGGCCACCGGGGAGCTGTTTTTT.

This clone was picked up one time. The genes are TRBV27 and TRBJ2-4; 11 bases align to TRBD2. CDR3 length equals 16 residues. V shed 6 bases, J shed 0 bases, and the junction held 4 bases outside the gene matches. Per germline, CDR1 MNHEY and CDR2 SMNVEV (reference sequence). The CDR3 DNA reads as TGTGCCAGCAGGGGTAGCGGGAGGGCAGCCAAAAACATTCAGTACTTC. This gives the protein CASRGSGRAAKNIQYF.